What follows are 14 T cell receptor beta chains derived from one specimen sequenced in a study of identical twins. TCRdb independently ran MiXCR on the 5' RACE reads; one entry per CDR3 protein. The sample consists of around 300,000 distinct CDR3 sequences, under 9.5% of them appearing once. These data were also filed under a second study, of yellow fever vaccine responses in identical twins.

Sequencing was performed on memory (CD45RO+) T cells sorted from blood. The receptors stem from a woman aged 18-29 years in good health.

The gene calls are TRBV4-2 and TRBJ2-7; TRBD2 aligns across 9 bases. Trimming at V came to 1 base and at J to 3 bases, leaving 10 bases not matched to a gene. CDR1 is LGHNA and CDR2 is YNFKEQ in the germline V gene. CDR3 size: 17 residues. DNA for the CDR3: TGTGCCAGCAGCCAAGTTTCCTTAGCGGGAGTAGACTACGAGCAGTACTTC. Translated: CASSQVSLAGVDYEQYF.

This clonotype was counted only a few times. The chain's CDR3 is CASSSSDVWGEQFF. CDR3 DNA sequence: TGTGCCAGCAGCTCATCGGACGTATGGGGTGAGCAGTTCTTC. The chain is built from TRBV13 and TRBJ2-1; no firm D call. Germline CDR1 PRHDT, CDR2 FYEKMQ (reference sequence). The CDR3 runs 14 residues. The V and J ends lost 4 bases and 9 bases respectively, with 16 bases between them.

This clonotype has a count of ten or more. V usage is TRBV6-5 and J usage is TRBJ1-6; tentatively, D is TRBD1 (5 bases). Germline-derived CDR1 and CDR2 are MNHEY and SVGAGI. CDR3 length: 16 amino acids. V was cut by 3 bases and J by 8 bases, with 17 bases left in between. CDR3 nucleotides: TGTGCCAGCAGTTATACAGCGACAGCAAGAGATTCACCCCTCCACTTT. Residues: CASSYTATARDSPLHF.

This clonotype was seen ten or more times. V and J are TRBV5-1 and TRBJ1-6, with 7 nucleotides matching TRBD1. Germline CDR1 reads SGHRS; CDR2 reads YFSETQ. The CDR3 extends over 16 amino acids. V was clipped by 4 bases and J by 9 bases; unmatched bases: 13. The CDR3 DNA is TGCGCCAGCAGCGTGGAATCGACAGGGACGGGTTCACCCCTCCACTTT. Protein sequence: CASSVESTGTGSPLHF.

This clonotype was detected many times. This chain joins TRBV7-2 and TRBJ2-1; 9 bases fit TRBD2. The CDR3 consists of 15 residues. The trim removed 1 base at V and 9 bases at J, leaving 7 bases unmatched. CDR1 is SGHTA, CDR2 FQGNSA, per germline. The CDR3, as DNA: TGTGCCAGCAGCTTAGGAAATAGCGGGAGAGGTGAGCAGTTCTTC. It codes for CASSLGNSGRGEQFF.

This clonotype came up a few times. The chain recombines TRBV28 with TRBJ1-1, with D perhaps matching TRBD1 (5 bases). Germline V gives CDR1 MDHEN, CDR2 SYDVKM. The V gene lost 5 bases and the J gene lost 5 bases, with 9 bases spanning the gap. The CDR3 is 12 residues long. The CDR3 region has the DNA TGTGCCAGCAGTGGGGGTGGGACTGAAGCTTTCTTT. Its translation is CASSGGGTEAFF. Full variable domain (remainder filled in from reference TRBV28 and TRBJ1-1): DVKVTQSSRYLVKRTGEKVFLECVQDMDHENMFWYRQDPGLGLRLIYFSYDVKMKEKGDIPEGYSVSREKKERFSLILESASTNQTSMYLCASSGGGTEAFFGQGTRLTVV.

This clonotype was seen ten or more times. CDR3 amino acids: CASSPRGGLAGQNEQFF. DNA for the CDR3: TGTGCCAGCAGCCCAAGAGGGGGACTAGCGGGGCAGAATGAGCAGTTCTTC. The V call is TRBV3-1, the J call TRBJ2-1, with 13 bases identical to TRBD2. Germline lookup yields CDR1 LGHDT and CDR2 YNNKEL (reference sequence). Trimming at V came to 4 bases and at J to 7 bases, leaving 10 bases not matched to a gene. CDR3 length: 17 residues.

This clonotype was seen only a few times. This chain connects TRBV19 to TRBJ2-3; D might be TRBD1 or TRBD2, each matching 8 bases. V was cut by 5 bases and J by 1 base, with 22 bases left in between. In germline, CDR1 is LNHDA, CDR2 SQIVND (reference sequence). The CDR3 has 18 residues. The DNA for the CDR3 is TGTGCCAGTAGTTCCTCCCCCTTAGCGGGACAGGGCACAGATACGCAGTATTTT. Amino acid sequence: CASSSSPLAGQGTDTQYF. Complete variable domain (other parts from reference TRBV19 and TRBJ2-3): DGGITQSPKYLFRKEGQNVTLSCEQNLNHDAMYWYRQDPGQGLRLIYYSQIVNDFQKGDIAEGYSVSREKKESFPLTVTSAQKNPTAFYLCASSSSPLAGQGTDTQYFGPGTRLTVL.

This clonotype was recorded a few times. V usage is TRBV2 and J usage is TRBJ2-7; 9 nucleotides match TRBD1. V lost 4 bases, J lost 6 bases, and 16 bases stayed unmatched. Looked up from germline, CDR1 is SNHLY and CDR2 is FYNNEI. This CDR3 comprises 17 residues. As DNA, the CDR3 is TGTGCCAGCAGTGGGACCGTGGTAGAGGACAGGGGTCCCGAGCAGTACGTC. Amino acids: CASSGTVVEDRGPEQYV.

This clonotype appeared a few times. CDR3 in amino acids: CASSESRGGKETQYF. In DNA, the CDR3 is TGTGCCAGCAGTGAATCTAGGGGTGGCAAAGAGACCCAGTACTTC. The chain has TRBV25-1 and TRBJ2-5; TRBD1 might be the D (5 bases). Germline values: CDR1 MGHDK, CDR2 SYGVNS. Trimming shortened V by 1 base and J by 3 bases, and 12 bases separated the two germline ends. The CDR3 has 15 amino acids.

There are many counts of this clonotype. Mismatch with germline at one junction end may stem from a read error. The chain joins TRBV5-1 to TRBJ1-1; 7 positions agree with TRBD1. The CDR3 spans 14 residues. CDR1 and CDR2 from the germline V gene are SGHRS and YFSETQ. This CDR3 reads CASSLRQGNTEAFF. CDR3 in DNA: TGTGCCAGCAGTTTACGACAGGGGAACACTGAAGCTTTCTTT.

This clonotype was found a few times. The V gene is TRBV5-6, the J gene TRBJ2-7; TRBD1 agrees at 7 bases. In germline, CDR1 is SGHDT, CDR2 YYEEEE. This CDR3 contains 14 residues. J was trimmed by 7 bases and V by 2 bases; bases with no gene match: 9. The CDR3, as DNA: TGTGCCAGCAGCTTTGTTGACAGGGAAGGGGAGCAGTACGTC. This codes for CASSFVDREGEQYV.

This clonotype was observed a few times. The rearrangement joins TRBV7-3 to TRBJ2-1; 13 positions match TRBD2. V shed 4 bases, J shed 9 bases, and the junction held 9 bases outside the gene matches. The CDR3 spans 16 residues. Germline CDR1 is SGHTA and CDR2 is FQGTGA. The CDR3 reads CASSSMGGTSGVEQFF. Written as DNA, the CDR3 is TGTGCCAGCAGCTCGATGGGGGGGACTAGCGGGGTTGAGCAGTTCTTC. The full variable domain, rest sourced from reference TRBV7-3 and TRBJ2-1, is GAGVSQTPSNKVTEKGKYVELRCDPISGHTALYWYRQSLGQGPEFLIYFQGTGAADDSGLPNDRFFAVRPEGSVSTLKIQRTERGDSAVYLCASSSMGGTSGVEQFFGPGTRLTVL.

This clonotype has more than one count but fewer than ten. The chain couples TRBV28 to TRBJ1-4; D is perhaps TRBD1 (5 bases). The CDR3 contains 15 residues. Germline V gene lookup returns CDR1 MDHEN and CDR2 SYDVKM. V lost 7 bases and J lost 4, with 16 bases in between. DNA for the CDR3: TGTGCCAGCACCAAACCGGGACTCCTTAATGAAAAACTGTTTTTT. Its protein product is CASTKPGLLNEKLFF.